Sequencing of this T cell receptor (beta chain) was carried out in a study of siplizumab effects on memory and regulatory T cells. The assay was immunoSEQ multiplex PCR, and TCRdb's table has in-frame clones only and misses some. Counted here are roughly 56,000 clones, more than 85% occurring once; the ten biggest clones make up about two fifths. On this clone: Its cognate antigen is unknown.

Germline CDR1 reads LGHNA; CDR2 reads YSLEER. CDR3 length: 15 residues. Study conclusions and caveats: Only a minority of proliferating CD4+ or CD8+ clones had an assignable naive or memory phenotype, with roughly 75-97% lacking one.

Sequenced sample: CD8+ T cells sorted from blood. The chain couples TRBV4-3 to TRBJ2-5, with D perhaps TRBD1 (6 bases). TRBJ2-7 explains the end of the DNA better; the J call may be wrong. This clonotype originated in a human donor in good health. CDR3 region: CASSQQLQGSYEQYF. The DNA of the CDR3 is TGCGCCAGCAGCCAGCAGCTACAGGGATCCTACGAGCAGTACTTC.